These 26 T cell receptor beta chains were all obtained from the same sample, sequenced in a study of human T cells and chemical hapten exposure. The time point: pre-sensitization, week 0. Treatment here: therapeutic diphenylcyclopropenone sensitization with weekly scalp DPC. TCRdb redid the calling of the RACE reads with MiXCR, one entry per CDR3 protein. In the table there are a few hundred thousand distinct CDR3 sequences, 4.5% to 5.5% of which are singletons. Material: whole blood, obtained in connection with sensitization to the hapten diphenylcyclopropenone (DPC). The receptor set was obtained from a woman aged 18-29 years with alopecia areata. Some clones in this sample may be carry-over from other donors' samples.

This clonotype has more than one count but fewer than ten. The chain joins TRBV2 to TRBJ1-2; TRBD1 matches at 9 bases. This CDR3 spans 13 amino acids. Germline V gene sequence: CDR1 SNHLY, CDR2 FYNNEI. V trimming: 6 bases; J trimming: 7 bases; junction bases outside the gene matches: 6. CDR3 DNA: TGTGCCAGCAGAGAACAGGGGGCTGGTGGCTACACCTTC. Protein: CASREQGAGGYTF.

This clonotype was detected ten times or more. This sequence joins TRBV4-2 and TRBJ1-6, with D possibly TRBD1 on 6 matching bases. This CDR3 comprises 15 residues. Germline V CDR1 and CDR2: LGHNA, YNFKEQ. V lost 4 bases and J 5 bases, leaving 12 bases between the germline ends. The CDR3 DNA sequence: TGTGCCAGCAGCCCCCGGGGGCGGAATAATTCACCCCTCCACTTT. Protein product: CASSPRGRNNSPLHF.

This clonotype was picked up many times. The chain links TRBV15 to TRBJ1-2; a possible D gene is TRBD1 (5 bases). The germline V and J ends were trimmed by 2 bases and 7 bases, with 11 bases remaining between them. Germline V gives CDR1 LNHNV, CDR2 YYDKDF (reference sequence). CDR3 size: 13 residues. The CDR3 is CATSRTTGGGYTF. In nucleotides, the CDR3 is TGTGCCACCAGCAGAACAACGGGGGGTGGCTACACCTTC.

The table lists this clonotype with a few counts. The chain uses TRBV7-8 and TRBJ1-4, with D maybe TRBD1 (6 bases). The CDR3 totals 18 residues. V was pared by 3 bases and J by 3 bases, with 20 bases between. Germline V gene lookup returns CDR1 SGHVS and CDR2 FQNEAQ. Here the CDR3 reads CASSFEPQSGAANEKLFF. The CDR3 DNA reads TGTGCCAGCAGCTTTGAACCCCAATCGGGGGCTGCTAATGAAAAACTGTTTTTT.

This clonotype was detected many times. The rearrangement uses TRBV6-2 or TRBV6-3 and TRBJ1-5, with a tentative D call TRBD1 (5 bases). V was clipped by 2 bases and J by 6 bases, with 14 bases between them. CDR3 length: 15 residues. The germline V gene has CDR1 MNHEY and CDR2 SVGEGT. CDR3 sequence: CASSYRTYGGQPQHF. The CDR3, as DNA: TGTGCCAGCAGTTACCGGACATACGGAGGTCAGCCCCAGCATTTT.

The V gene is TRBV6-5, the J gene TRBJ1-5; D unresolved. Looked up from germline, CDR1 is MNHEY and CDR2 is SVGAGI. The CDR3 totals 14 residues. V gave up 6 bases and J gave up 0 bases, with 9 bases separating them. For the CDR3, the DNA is TGTGCCAGCAGCCGGACCTATAGCAATCAGCCCCAGCATTTT. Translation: CASSRTYSNQPQHF.

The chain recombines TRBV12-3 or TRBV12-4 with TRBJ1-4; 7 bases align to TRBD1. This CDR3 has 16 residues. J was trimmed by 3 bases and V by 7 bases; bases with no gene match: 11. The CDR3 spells CASNPRGMVANEKLFF. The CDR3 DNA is TGTGCCAGCAACCCCAGGGGGATGGTAGCTAATGAAAAACTGTTTTTT.

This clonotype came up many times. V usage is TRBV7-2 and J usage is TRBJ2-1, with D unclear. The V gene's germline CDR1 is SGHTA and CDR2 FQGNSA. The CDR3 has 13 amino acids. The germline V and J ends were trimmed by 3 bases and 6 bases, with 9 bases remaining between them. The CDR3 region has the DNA TGTGCCAGCAGCTTGGGAAACCCCAATGAGCAGTTCTTC. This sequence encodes CASSLGNPNEQFF.

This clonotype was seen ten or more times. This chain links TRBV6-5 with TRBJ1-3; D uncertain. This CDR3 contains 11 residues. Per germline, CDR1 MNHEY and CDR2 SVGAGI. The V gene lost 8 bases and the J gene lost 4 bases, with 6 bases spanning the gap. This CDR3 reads CASRRGNTIYF. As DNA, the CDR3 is TGTGCCAGCCGGCGCGGAAACACCATATATTTT.

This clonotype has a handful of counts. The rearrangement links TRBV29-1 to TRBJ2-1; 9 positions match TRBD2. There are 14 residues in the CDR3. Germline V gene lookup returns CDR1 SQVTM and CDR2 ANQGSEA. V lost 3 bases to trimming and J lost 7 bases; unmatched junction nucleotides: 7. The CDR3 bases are TGCAGCGTTGAGCGGGGGGGGATCGAGAATGAGCAGTTCTTC. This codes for CSVERGGIENEQFF.

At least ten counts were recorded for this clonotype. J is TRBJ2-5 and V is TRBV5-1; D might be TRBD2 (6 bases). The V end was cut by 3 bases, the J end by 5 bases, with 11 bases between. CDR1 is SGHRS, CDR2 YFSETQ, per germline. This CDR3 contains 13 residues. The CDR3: CASSSSSGETQYF. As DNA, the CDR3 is TGCGCCAGCAGCTCTAGTAGCGGTGAGACCCAGTACTTC.

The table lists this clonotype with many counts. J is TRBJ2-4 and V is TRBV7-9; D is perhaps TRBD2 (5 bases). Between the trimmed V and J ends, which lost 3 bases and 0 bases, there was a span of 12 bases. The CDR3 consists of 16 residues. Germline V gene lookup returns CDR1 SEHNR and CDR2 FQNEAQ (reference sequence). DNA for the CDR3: TGTGCCAGCAGCTTTGGGCTAGCCGTAGCCAAAAACATTCAGTACTTC. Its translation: CASSFGLAVAKNIQYF.

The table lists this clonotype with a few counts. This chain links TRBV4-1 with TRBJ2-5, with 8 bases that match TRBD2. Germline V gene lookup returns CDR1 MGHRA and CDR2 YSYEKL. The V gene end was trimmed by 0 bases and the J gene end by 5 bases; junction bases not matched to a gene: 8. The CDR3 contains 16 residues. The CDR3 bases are TGCGCCAGCAGCCAAGATGGTAGCGGGGATGTGGAGACCCAGTACTTC. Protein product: CASSQDGSGDVETQYF.

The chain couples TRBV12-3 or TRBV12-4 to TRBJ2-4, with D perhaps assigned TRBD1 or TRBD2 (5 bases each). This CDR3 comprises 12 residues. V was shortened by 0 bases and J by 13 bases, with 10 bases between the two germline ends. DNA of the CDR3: TGTGCCAGCAGTTTAGCCGGGACCAAACAGTACTTC. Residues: CASSLAGTKQYF.

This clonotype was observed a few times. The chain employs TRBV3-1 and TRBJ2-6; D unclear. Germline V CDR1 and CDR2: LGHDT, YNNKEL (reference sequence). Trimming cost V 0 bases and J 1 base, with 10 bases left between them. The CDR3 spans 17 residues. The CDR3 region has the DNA TGTGCCAGCAGCCAAGATTTCACAGATTCTGGGGCCAACGTCCTGACTTTC. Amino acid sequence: CASSQDFTDSGANVLTF.

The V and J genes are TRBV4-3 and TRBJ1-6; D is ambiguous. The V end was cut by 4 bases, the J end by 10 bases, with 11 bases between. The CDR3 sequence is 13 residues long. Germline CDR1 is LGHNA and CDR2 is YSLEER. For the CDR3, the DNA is TGCGCCAGCAGCCCCCAGAAAGGGTCACCCCTCCACTTT. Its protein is CASSPQKGSPLHF.

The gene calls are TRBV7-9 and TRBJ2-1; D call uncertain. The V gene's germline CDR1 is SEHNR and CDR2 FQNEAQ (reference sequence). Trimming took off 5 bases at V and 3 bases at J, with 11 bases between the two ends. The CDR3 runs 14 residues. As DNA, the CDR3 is TGTGCCAGCAGCCAAAGACCCGACTACAATGAGCAGTTCTTC. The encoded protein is CASSQRPDYNEQFF.

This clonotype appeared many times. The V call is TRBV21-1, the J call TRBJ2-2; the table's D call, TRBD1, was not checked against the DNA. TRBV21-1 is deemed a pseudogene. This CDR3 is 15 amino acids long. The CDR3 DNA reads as TGTGCCAGCAAGCCGGGACAGGGAAACACCGGGGAGCTGTTTTTT. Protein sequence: CASKPGQGNTGELFF.

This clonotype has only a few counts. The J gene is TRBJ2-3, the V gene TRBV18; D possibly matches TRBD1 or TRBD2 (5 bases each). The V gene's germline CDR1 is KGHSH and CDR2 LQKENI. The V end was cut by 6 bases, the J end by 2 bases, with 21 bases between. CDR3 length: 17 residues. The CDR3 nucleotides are TGTGCCAGCTCCCTCGGGGCCAGCTCAGGATCCACAGATACGCAGTATTTT. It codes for CASSLGASSGSTDTQYF.

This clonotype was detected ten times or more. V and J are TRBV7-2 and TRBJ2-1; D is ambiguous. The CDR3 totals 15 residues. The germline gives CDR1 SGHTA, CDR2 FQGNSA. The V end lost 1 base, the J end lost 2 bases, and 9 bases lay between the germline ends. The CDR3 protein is CASSLVGSTYNEQFF. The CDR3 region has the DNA TGTGCCAGCAGCTTAGTGGGGTCCACCTACAATGAGCAGTTCTTC.

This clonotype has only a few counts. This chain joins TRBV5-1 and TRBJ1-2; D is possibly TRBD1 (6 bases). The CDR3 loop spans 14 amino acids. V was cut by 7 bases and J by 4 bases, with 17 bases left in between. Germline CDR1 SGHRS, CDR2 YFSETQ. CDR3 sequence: CASAQGGSTYGYTF. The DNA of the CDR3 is TGCGCCAGCGCTCAAGGGGGGTCTACCTATGGCTACACCTTC.

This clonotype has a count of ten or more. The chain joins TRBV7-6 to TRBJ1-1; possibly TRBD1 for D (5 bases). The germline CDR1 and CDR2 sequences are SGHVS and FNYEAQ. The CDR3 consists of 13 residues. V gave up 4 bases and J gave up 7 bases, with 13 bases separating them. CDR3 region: CASSSMWGREAFF. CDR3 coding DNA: TGTGCCAGCAGCTCTATGTGGGGCCGTGAAGCTTTCTTT. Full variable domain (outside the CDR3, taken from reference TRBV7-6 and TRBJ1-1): GAGVSQSPRYKVTKRGQDVALRCDPISGHVSLYWYRQALGQGPEFLTYFNYEAQQDKSGLPNDRFSAERPEGSISTLTIQRTEQRDSAMYRCASSSMWGREAFFGQGTRLTVV.

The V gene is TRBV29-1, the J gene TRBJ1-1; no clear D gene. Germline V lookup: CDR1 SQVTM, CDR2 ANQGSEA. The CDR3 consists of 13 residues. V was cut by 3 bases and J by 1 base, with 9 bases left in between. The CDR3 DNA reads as TGCAGCGTTGATTTAGACGGGAACACTGAAGCTTTCTTT. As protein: CSVDLDGNTEAFF.

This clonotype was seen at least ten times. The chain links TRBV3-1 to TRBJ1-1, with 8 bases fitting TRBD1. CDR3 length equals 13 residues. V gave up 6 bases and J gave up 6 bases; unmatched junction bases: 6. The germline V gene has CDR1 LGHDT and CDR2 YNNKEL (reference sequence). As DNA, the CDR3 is TGTGCCAGCAGTCAACAGGGGGTCGCTGAAGCTTTCTTT. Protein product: CASSQQGVAEAFF.

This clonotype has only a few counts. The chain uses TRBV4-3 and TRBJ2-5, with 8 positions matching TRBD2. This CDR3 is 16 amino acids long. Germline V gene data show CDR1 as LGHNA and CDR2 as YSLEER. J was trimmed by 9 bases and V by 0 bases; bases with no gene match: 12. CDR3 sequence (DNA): TGCGCCAGCAGCCAAGATGGGGGTACTAGCGGTCGGGCCCAGTACTTC. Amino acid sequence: CASSQDGGTSGRAQYF.

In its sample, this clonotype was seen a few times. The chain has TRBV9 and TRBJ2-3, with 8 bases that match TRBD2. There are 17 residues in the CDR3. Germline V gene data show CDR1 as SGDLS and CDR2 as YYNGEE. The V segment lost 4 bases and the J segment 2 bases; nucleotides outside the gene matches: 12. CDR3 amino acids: CASSMTWSGGPTDTQYF. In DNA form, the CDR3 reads TGTGCCAGCAGCATGACCTGGAGCGGGGGACCCACAGATACGCAGTATTTT.